This is a list of T cell receptor beta chains from one sample in a study of regulatory T cells in long-lasting Graves disease. TCRdb re-called the multiplex PCR reads with MiXCR, one entry per CDR3 protein. Of approximately 400,000 distinct CDR3 sequences in the sample, about 16% were seen once. A further study also used this sample, focusing on T cells in Graves' hyperthyroidism and ophthalmopathy.

This specimen consisted of peripheral blood mononuclear cells (PBMCs), obtained at new diagnosis, from a patient treated with antithyroid drugs. These receptor sequences come from a woman in her twenties or thirties with Graves disease. The CDR3 runs from the conserved cysteine through the conserved F or W. The D gene is left open where the match is weak. Not all rows give a size; the values are once, few, many and, for expanded clones, a class.

D gene	J gene	clone size	V gene	CDR3 DNA	CDR3 protein
-	TRBJ2-1	many	TRBV18	TGTGCCAGCTCACCTACGGAACTAGAGGATGAGCAGTTCTTC	CASSPTELEDEQFF
TRBD1	TRBJ2-1	-	TRBV12-3/TRBV12-4	TGTGCCAGCAGTTCCCCACTACAGGGGTCTGAGTTCTTC	CASSSPLQGSEFF
-	TRBJ2-5	few	TRBV28	TGTGCCAGCAAAGGCGGAACTAAGGGGGAGCAAGAGACCCAGTACTTC	CASKGGTKGEQETQYF
TRBD1	TRBJ2-5	-	TRBV20-1	TGCAGTGCTAGACCGGGACAGGGGTCAGAGACCCAGTACTTC	CSARPGQGSETQYF
TRBD2	TRBJ2-3	-	TRBV15	TGTGCCACCAGCAGAGACCCTTCGATACCTTCTCTAGCGGAGACAGATACGCAGTATTTT	CATSRDPSIPSLAETDTQYF
TRBD1	TRBJ2-6	-	TRBV6-2/TRBV6-3	TGTGCCAGCAGACAAATAAAACAGGGGCCAAGCTCTGGGGCCAACGTCCTGACTTTC	CASRQIKQGPSSGANVLTF
TRBD1	TRBJ2-1	-	TRBV7-3	TGTGCCAGCAGCTCACCGGGACAGGGGGGGGCCACCAATGAGCAGTTCTTC	CASSSPGQGGATNEQFF
-	TRBJ2-2	few	TRBV30	TGTGCCAGTAGTTTGGGCGGGATGATCGGGGAGCTGTTTTTT	CASSLGGMIGELFF
-	TRBJ1-1	many	TRBV15	TGTGCCACCAGCAGAGATAGGGAAAGGAACACTGAAGCTTTCTTT	CATSRDRERNTEAFF
TRBD1	TRBJ1-6	-	TRBV7-9	TGTGCCAGCAGCAGACCCCGGGACAGTTATAATTCACCCCTCCACTTT	CASSRPRDSYNSPLHF
-	TRBJ2-1	many	TRBV4-2	TGTGCCAGCAGCCAAGATGAGGGGCTAGCGTCGTTCTTC	CASSQDEGLASFF
TRBD1	TRBJ2-7	few	TRBV3-1	TGTGCCAGCAGCCAACGGGCAACAGGGGGCGCCGGCTACGAGCAGTACTTC	CASSQRATGGAGYEQYF
TRBD1	TRBJ1-2	many	TRBV6-1	TGTGCCAGCACCGAAAGGACAGGCCCCCTTGGCTACACCTTC	CASTERTGPLGYTF
-	TRBJ2-7	few	TRBV11-2	TGTGCCAGCAGCCCACTAAGCGGAACCTACGAGCAGTACTTC	CASSPLSGTYEQYF
-	TRBJ2-7	few	TRBV5-1	TGCGCCAGCAGCTTGGAAAGGTGGGGCTCCTACGAGCAGTACTTC	CASSLERWGSYEQYF
-	TRBJ2-3	few	TRBV9	TGTGCCAGCAGCATCCGGCCGAGGGGCACAGATACGCAGTATTTT	CASSIRPRGTDTQYF
-	TRBJ2-6	-	TRBV12-3/TRBV12-4	TGTGCCAGCAGGGATGCCGGGGCCAACGTCCTGACTTTC	CASRDAGANVLTF
-	TRBJ2-1	few	TRBV29-1	TGCAGCGTTGAAGGGATCACAGGGAGCTCCTACAATGAGCAGTTCTTC	CSVEGITGSSYNEQFF
-	TRBJ2-1	few	TRBV12-3/TRBV12-4	TGTGCCAGCAAGTTCGGTGAGCAGTTCTTC	CASKFGEQFF
-	TRBJ2-7	many	TRBV7-2	TGTGCCAGCAGCCGGGGCGTAGCAGGCGAGCAGTACTTC	CASSRGVAGEQYF
-	TRBJ2-1	many	TRBV20-1	TGCAGTGCTAGAGATCGGGGGATTCTCGGGGGAGTCAAGATTGAGCAGTTCTTC	CSARDRGILGGVKIEQFF
-	TRBJ1-1	-	TRBV4-2	TGTGCCAGCAGCCTCCGACGGGGGGTGAACACTGAAGCTTTCTTT	CASSLRRGVNTEAFF
-	TRBJ1-4	-	TRBV18	TGTGCCAGCTCACCAGTTGAGGGGTCTAATGAAAACCTGTTTTTT	CASSPVEGSNENLFF
-	TRBJ2-2	-	TRBV6-1	TGTGCCAGCATTGTCCGGCGTTGGGTGAAGAGCCCGGAGCTGTTTTTT	CASIVRRWVKSPELFF
-	TRBJ1-5	many	TRBV12-3/TRBV12-4	TGTGCCAGCAGTAGATCTCAGCCCCAGCATTTT	CASSRSQPQHF
-	TRBJ2-3	many	TRBV12-3/TRBV12-4	TGTGCCAGCAGTCCGGGCCCGGACTACCACGACACAGATACGCAGTATTTT	CASSPGPDYHDTDTQYF
-	TRBJ2-7	many	TRBV5-1	TGCGCCAGCAGCTTGGACGGCAGGAGCTCCTACGAGCAGTACTTC	CASSLDGRSSYEQYF
TRBD1	TRBJ2-7	many	TRBV5-1	TGCGCCAGCAGCTTCCGGACAGGAGACTACGAGCAGTACTTC	CASSFRTGDYEQYF
TRBD1	TRBJ2-7	many	TRBV10-3	TGTGCCCAGCGGAAGGGACAGGGCTACGAGCAGTACTTC	CAQRKGQGYEQYF
TRBD1	TRBJ2-2	-	TRBV6-1	TGTGCCGGCAGGTTGTCAGGGGGCATCGGGGAGCTGTTTTTT	CAGRLSGGIGELFF
TRBD2	TRBJ2-7	many	TRBV10-3	TGTGCCATCAGAGACGGGACTAGCGGTTCCTACGAGCAGTACTTC	CAIRDGTSGSYEQYF
-	TRBJ1-1	many	TRBV11-2	TGTGCCAGCATGATAGCGGGGGATATGAACACTGAAGCTTTCTTT	CASMIAGDMNTEAFF
TRBD1	TRBJ1-1	-	TRBV20-1	TGCAGTGGAGAGCTCAGGGGGAGGGACACTGAAGCTTTCTTT	CSGELRGRDTEAFF
-	TRBJ1-2	many	TRBV18	TGTGCCAGCTCACCACCCGAGGTGCAGGGGAGAGCCTATGGCTACACCTTC	CASSPPEVQGRAYGYTF
-	TRBJ2-5	many	TRBV3-1	TGTGCCAGCAGCCATTCCTGGGAGACCCAGTACTTC	CASSHSWETQYF
TRBD1	TRBJ1-6	many	TRBV10-3	TGTGCCATTGGGACAGAGTATAATTCACCCCTCCACTTT	CAIGTEYNSPLHF
TRBD2	TRBJ2-7	many	TRBV2	TGTGCCAGCAGTGAGACCCATAGCGGGTACGAGCAGTACTTC	CASSETHSGYEQYF
TRBD2	TRBJ2-2	many	TRBV6-2/TRBV6-3	TGTGCCAGCAGTTACCCTTTAGCGGGGGTGAACACCGGGGAGCTGTTTTTT	CASSYPLAGVNTGELFF
TRBD1	TRBJ1-1	many	TRBV11-2	TGTGCCAGCAGTCCTTGGACAGGGCACGCTGAAGCTTTCTTT	CASSPWTGHAEAFF
TRBD1	TRBJ2-7	many	TRBV6-2/TRBV6-3	TGTGCCAGCAGTTACCCCCCCGGGACAGGGAACGAGCAGTACTTC	CASSYPPGTGNEQYF
TRBD2	TRBJ2-7	-	TRBV6-1	TGTGCCAGCAGTCTAGCGGGAGTCGCCTACGAGCAGTACTTC	CASSLAGVAYEQYF
TRBD1	TRBJ1-5	many	TRBV28	TGTGCCAGCAGTTCCGACAGGGTCCAGCCCCAGCATTTT	CASSSDRVQPQHF
-	TRBJ1-5	many	TRBV7-9	TGTGCCAGCAGCTCGGATGGGGGCGGCAATCAGCCCCAGCATTTT	CASSSDGGGNQPQHF